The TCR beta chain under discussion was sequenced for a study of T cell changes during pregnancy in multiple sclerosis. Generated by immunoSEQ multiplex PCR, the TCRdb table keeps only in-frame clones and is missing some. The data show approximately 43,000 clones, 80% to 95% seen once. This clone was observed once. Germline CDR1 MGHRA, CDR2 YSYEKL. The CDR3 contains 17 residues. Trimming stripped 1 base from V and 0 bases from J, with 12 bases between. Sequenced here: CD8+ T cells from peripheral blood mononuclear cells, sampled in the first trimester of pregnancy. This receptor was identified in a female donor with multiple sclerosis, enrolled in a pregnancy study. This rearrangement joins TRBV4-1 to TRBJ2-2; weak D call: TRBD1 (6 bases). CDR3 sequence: CASSQGWDISNTGELFF. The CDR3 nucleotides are TGCGCCAGCAGCCAAGGTTGGGACATTTCGAACACCGGGGAGCTGTTTTTT.